The clone carrying this T cell receptor beta chain was observed many times. This entry belongs to a study of blood T cell repertoires in COVID-19. Whole-study context: From T cells, B-cell-depleted T cells, or PBMCs came the material, which was cDNA or gDNA.

Original methodology: How many nucleated cells were present was estimated from reference gene primer amplification. Clones were sequenced by immunoSEQ multiplex PCR, and TCRdb holds only the in-frame ones, with some missing. The V and J calls and the clone size are those of that table, but D and trimming were determined from the DNA. The sample holds roughly 140,000 clones, 75% to 85% seen once. V dropped 4 bases and J dropped 6; count of bases not matched to a gene: 5. Germline V lookup: CDR1 KGHSH, CDR2 LQKENI. This CDR3 is built from 16 residues. The sample taken for sequencing was peripheral blood. This TCR was sampled from a woman between 50 and 59 years old in a cohort sampled during active or convalescent COVID-19. This chain connects TRBV18 to TRBJ1-6; 11 positions match TRBD1. CDR3: CASSQGQGASNSPLHF. The CDR3 nucleotides read TGTGCCAGCTCACAAGGACAGGGGGCTAGTAATTCACCCCTCCACTTT.